The sequence of this T cell receptor beta chain was determined in a study of T-cell reconstitution after alpha-beta-depleted transplantation in children. Study-wide findings and caveats: Several patients had high TCRbeta diversity at day 60; it came from surviving recipient T cells and thymic progenitors. In patients about two months after transplant, alpha-beta T cells reportedly arose from several hundred expanded graft clones. At the one-year point after transplant, T-cell counts and TCRbeta diversity were found to come mostly from T cells that had been newly produced.

Per the germline V gene, CDR1 is WSHSY and CDR2 is SAAADI. This CDR3 region has 14 residues. V was clipped by 4 bases and J by 7 bases, with 16 bases between them. This clonotype was counted at least ten times. The antigen remains undetermined. TCRbeta library preparation incorporated unique molecular identifiers. TCRdb reanalysed the PCR reads using MiXCR and keeps one entry per CDR3 protein. Among 330,000 or so distinct CDR3 sequences listed, almost 8% were seen once. The rearrangement joins TRBV10-2 to TRBJ2-5; D not resolved. The sequence was obtained from a female patient between 2 and 15 years old who had a stem cell transplant for Fanconi anemia, so the T cells may come from the graft donor. The sequencing used peripheral blood, collected 360 days after TCRalphabeta/CD19-depleted stem cell transplant. As DNA, the CDR3 is TGCGCCAGCAGTGCCGCGGTTGCATGGGGGACCCAGTACTTC. Translated, it gives CASSAAVAWGTQYF.